These 15 T cell receptor beta chains were sequenced from one sample in a study of T-cell memory formation after mild COVID-19. TCRdb passed the 5' RACE reads through MiXCR, listing each CDR3 protein once. The repertoire includes 400,000 to 500,000 distinct CDR3 sequences, more than 20% of them detected once, and about 10% sits in the top ten. The sample taken for sequencing was PBMCs or a T cell subset sorted from them (not recorded which). These receptors were collected from an adult woman who had mild COVID-19 (a few samples of this study predate the infection). Cell type and time point are not known.

The chain joins TRBV5-1 to TRBJ2-7; tentatively, D is TRBD1 (5 bases). Germline lookup yields CDR1 SGHRS and CDR2 YFSETQ. The CDR3 is 15 residues long. V lost 4 bases and J lost 3, with 17 bases in between. CDR3 DNA sequence: TGCGCCAGCAGCCCAGCAGGGAACAACCGCTACGAGCAGTACTTC. This encodes CASSPAGNNRYEQYF.

This clonotype was observed a handful of times. This rearrangement joins TRBV18 to TRBJ2-1; D ambiguous. The CDR3 consists of 12 residues. CDR1 and CDR2 (germline): KGHSH, LQKENI. V lost 3 bases and J 9 bases, leaving 9 bases between the germline ends. Here the CDR3 DNA reads TGTGCCAGCTCACCCACTTCCGGTGAGCAGTTCTTC. Translation gives CASSPTSGEQFF.

The DNA for the CDR3 is TGTGCCAGCAGATCCGCGGCAGATACGCAGTATTTT. Protein: CASRSAADTQYF. The chain couples TRBV12-3 or TRBV12-4 to TRBJ2-3; the D is unclear. V shed 6 bases and J shed 4 bases, with 8 bases lying between them. This CDR3 has 12 residues.

The gene calls are TRBV5-1 and TRBJ2-7; tentative D call: TRBD2 (5 bases). The CDR3 runs to 15 residues. Germline V lookup: CDR1 SGHRS, CDR2 YFSETQ. The V end was cut by 2 bases, the J end by 3 bases, with 15 bases between. The CDR3 region is CASSFGSAGLYEQYF. CDR3 nucleotide sequence: TGCGCCAGCAGCTTTGGCAGCGCGGGCCTCTACGAGCAGTACTTC.

This clonotype was counted only a few times. The CDR3 nucleotides read TGTGCCAGCAGCTTAAGGCGAGCTAGCACAGATACGCAGTATTTT. Encoded protein: CASSLRRASTDTQYF. The chain employs TRBV11-2 and TRBJ2-3; the D is unclear. V lost 2 bases and J 0 bases, leaving 9 bases between the germline ends. CDR3 size: 15 residues. The germline V gene has CDR1 SGHAT and CDR2 FQNNGV.

A few counts support this clonotype. The V gene is TRBV6-5, the J gene TRBJ2-1; 7 nucleotides align to TRBD1. V lost 5 bases, J lost 6 bases, and 10 bases stayed unmatched. The CDR3 extends over 15 amino acids. Germline CDR1 reads MNHEY; CDR2 reads SVGAGI. CDR3 coding DNA: TGTGCCAGCAGTCCCCAGGGTCAGGGGGTCAATGAGCAGTTCTTC. It is translated as CASSPQGQGVNEQFF.

This sequence joins TRBV5-1 and TRBJ2-7; D ambiguous. This CDR3 contains 14 residues. Trimming pared 0 bases from V and 1 base from J, leaving 8 bases between. The germline CDR1 and CDR2 sequences are SGHRS and YFSETQ. CDR3 DNA: TGCGCCAGCAGCTTGGAGAGCGAATCCTACGAGCAGTACTTC. Translation: CASSLESESYEQYF.

Only a few counts were recorded for this clonotype. The rearrangement joins TRBV12-3 or TRBV12-4 to TRBJ2-1; no definite D call. Trimming removed 5 bases at V and 5 bases at J, with 13 bases between. The CDR3 consists of 14 residues. In nucleotides, the CDR3 is TGTGCCAGCAGTCCCAACTTCGGTAACAATGAGCAGTTCTTC. Protein sequence: CASSPNFGNNEQFF.

This clonotype has more than one count but fewer than ten. The V call is TRBV6-5, the J call TRBJ2-7; 7 positions agree with TRBD1. The CDR3 covers 16 residues. The trim removed 0 bases at V and 3 bases at J, leaving 8 bases unmatched. CDR1 is MNHEY, CDR2 SVGAGI, per germline. CDR3 nucleotide sequence: TGTGCCAGCAGTTACTCTGCAGGGGGAGACATCTACGAGCAGTACTTC. The encoded protein is CASSYSAGGDIYEQYF.

This clonotype was observed once. This sequence joins TRBV4-1 and TRBJ2-7; D remains ambiguous. The CDR3 is 14 residues long. Germline V gene sequence: CDR1 MGHRA, CDR2 YSYEKL. V was shortened by 1 base and J by 0 bases, with 7 bases between the two germline ends. CDR3 protein: CASSQVRSSYEQYF. The CDR3 DNA reads as TGCGCCAGCAGCCAAGTACGCTCCTCCTACGAGCAGTACTTC.

This clonotype has more than one count but fewer than ten. The chain couples TRBV12-3 or TRBV12-4 to TRBJ2-7; D gene unclear. V was shortened by 6 bases and J by 6 bases, with 15 bases between the two germline ends. The CDR3 contains 13 residues. CDR3: CASSPTTRVEQYF. In nucleotides, the CDR3 is TGTGCCAGCAGCCCAACCACACGGGTCGAGCAGTACTTC.

This clonotype was picked up a small number of times. The V and J genes are TRBV12-3 or TRBV12-4 and TRBJ2-5; D may be TRBD2 (6 bases). V was trimmed by 7 bases and J by 4 bases, leaving 19 bases between them. CDR3 size: 15 residues. CDR3 region: CASKLSSGLAETQYF. For the CDR3, the DNA is TGTGCCAGCAAATTGAGTAGCGGATTGGCAGAGACCCAGTACTTC.

The chain has TRBV20-1 and TRBJ2-7; 7 bases match TRBD1. The CDR3 loop spans 13 amino acids. Per germline, CDR1 DFQATT and CDR2 SNEGSKA (reference sequence). The J segment lost 4 bases and the V segment lost 7 bases, leaving 10 bases of the junction unmatched. This CDR3 is CSGDSGHPYEQYF. CDR3 bases: TGCAGTGGGGACAGCGGACATCCGTACGAGCAGTACTTC.

This clonotype was counted between two and nine times. V gene TRBV6-5 combines with J gene TRBJ1-1, with TRBD1 matching over 7 bases. The length of the CDR3 is 12 residues. The V gene end was trimmed by 6 bases and the J gene end by 10 bases; junction bases not matched to a gene: 8. CDR1 MNHEY and CDR2 SVGAGI come from the germline V gene. CDR3 residues: CASRSTGNAAFF. The CDR3 DNA sequence: TGTGCCAGCAGGTCGACAGGGAACGCAGCTTTCTTT.

The sample holds a few counts of this clonotype. The rearrangement joins TRBV6-6 to TRBJ2-7; D unclear. Trimming shortened V by 0 bases and J by 12 bases, and 12 bases separated the two germline ends. Germline lookup yields CDR1 MNHNY and CDR2 SVGAGI (reference sequence). The CDR3 has 12 amino acids. This CDR3 reads CASSYSGQGWYF. In nucleotides, the CDR3 is TGTGCCAGCAGTTACTCAGGGCAAGGATGGTACTTC.